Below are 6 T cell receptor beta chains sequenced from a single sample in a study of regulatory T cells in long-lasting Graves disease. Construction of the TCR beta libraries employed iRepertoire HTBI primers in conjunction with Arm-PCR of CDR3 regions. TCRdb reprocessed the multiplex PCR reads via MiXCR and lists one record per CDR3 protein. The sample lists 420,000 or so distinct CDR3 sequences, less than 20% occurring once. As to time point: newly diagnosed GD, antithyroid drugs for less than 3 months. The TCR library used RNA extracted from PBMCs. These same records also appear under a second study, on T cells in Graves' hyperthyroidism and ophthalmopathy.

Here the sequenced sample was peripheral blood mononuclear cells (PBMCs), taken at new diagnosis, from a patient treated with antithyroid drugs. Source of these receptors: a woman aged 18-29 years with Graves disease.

This CDR3 is CSVEDEGQGAYEQYF. DNA for the CDR3: TGCAGCGTTGAAGATGAGGGACAGGGGGCCTACGAGCAGTACTTC. The V and J genes are TRBV29-1 and TRBJ2-7; 11 bases are shared with TRBD1. V trimming: 0 bases; J trimming: 2 bases; junction bases outside the gene matches: 3. Per the germline V gene, CDR1 is SQVTM and CDR2 is ANQGSEA. This CDR3 contains 15 residues.

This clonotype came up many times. This chain's CDR3 is CASSGGGAVISYEQYF. CDR3 coding DNA: TGTGCCAGCAGCGGGGGGGGGGCAGTAATCTCCTACGAGCAGTACTTC. This chain links TRBV28 with TRBJ2-7, with 8 bases that match TRBD2. This CDR3 contains 16 residues. Germline V gene data show CDR1 as MDHEN and CDR2 as SYDVKM. J lost 0 bases, V lost 6 bases, and 10 bases had no gene match. Supplemented by reference TRBV28 and TRBJ2-7, the full variable domain reads DVKVTQSSRYLVKRTGEKVFLECVQDMDHENMFWYRQDPGLGLRLIYFSYDVKMKEKGDIPEGYSVSREKKERFSLILESASTNQTSMYLCASSGGGAVISYEQYFGPGTRLTVT.

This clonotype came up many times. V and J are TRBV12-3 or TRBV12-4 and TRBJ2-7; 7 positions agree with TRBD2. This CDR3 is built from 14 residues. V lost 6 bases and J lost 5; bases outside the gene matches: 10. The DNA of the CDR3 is TGTGCCAGCAGCTTGACTAGCCCCATGAACGAGCAGTACTTC. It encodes CASSLTSPMNEQYF.

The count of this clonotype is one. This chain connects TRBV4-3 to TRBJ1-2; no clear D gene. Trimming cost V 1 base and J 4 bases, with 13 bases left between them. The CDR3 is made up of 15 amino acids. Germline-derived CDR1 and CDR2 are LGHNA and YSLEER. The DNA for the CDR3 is TGCGCCAGCAGCCAAGTCGTCAGGACCCGCTATGGCTACACCTTC. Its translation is CASSQVVRTRYGYTF.

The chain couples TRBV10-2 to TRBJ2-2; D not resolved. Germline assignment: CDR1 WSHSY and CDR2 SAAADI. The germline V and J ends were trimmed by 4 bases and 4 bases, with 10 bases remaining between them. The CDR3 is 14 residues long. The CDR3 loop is CASSAQKPTGELFF. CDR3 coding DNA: TGCGCCAGCAGTGCCCAGAAGCCCACCGGGGAGCTGTTTTTT.

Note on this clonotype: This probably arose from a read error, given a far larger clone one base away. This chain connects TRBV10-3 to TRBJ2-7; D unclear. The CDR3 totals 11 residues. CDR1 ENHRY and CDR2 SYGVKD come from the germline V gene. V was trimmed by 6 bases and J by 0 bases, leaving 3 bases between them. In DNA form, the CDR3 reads TGTGCCATCAGCCCCTCCTACGAGCAGTACTTC. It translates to CAISPSYEQYF.